This T cell receptor beta chain is from a study of T cell responses to AZD1222 COVID-19 vaccine. General study results and limits: Spike regions recognized by vaccine-associated CD4 TCRs spanned the protein, led by 160-218 and 743-854. Recipients of two AZD1222 doses showed rising Spike-specific TCR breadth and depth.

Clones were sequenced by immunoSEQ multiplex PCR, and TCRdb holds only the in-frame ones, with some missing. The sample lists about 26,000 clones; over 75% were seen once. In germline, CDR1 is SGHRS, CDR2 YFSETQ. The CDR3 runs to 16 residues. V dropped 5 bases and J dropped 1; count of bases not matched to a gene: 10. As concerns this clone: Its matching antigen is unknown.

This receptor was identified in an adult who received the AZD1222 COVID-19 vaccine. The chain couples TRBV5-1 to TRBJ2-5; 8 positions match TRBD2. The sequencing used peripheral blood, collected 28 days after the second AZD1222 dose. The CDR3 nucleotides read TGCGCCAGCAGGACAGGAGCGGGGGTGACCCAAGAGACCCAGTACTTC. Translated: CASRTGAGVTQETQYF. Variable domain in full (rest from reference TRBV5-1 and TRBJ2-5): KAGVTQTPRYLIKTRGQQVTLSCSPISGHRSVSWYQQTPGQGLQFLFEYFSETQRNKGNFPGRFSGRQFSNSRSEMNVSTLELGDSALYLCASRTGAGVTQETQYFGPGTRLLVL.